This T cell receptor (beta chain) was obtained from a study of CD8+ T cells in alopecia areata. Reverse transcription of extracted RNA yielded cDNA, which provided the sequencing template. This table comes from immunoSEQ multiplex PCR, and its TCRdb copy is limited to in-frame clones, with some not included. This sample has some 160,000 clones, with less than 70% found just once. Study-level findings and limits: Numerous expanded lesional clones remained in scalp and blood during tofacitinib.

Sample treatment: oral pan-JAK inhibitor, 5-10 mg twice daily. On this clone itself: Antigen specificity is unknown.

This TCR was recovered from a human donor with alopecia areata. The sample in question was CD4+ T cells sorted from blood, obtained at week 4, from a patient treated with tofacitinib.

In nucleotides, the CDR3 is TGTGCCAGCAGCCCAAGCGGGGGCACAGATACGCAGTATTTT. Its translation is CASSPSGGTDTQYF. The gene calls are TRBV9 and TRBJ2-3, with 7 bases fitting TRBD2. The CDR3 totals 14 residues. Germline lookup yields CDR1 SGDLS and CDR2 YYNGEE. Trimming removed 4 bases from V and 1 base from J; junction bases left unmatched: 3.